This TCR beta chain stems from a study of shared clonotypes between healthy human individuals. Study details: Researchers assigned three CD4 naive, three CD4 memory, two CD8 naive and one CD8 memory plate to each donor.

DNA at around 210 ng, tens of thousands of T cell genomes, went into sorted-subset replicate PCRs. In the authors' workflow: Junction-only sequences without quality scores came from ImmunoSEQ, so filtering differed. Produced via immunoSEQ multiplex PCR; TCRdb's table is partial and in-frame only. The V and J calls and clone size were taken over from that table, and D and trimming were inferred from the DNA. Found here are millions of clones, approximately 95% of them singletons; the top ten hold about 0.41%. Adults of Caucasian background living in Nashville, Tennessee made up all donors. This CDR3 contains 13 residues. Germline CDR1 reads KGHSH; CDR2 reads LQKENI. V dropped 2 bases and J dropped 3 bases, with 7 bases sitting between them.

The chain employs TRBV18 and TRBJ1-2; D remains ambiguous. The source of this sequence is a man between 18 and 29 years old in good health. Some clones in this sample may be carry-over from other donors' samples. The sample was naive CD4+ T cells from PBMCs. Subset in this sample: CD45RA+ positively selected. This chain's CDR3 is CASSPMDDYGYTF. Here the CDR3 DNA reads TGTGCCAGCTCACCAATGGATGACTATGGCTACACCTTC.